This TCR beta chain was sequenced during a study of read filtering for tumor transcriptome and immune sequencing. Study context: R-ISS stage counts were eight or nine for I, about 17 for II, roughly seven for III.

The table lists this clonotype with many counts. From about 400 ng of RNA, a library with molecular barcoded alpha/delta and beta/gamma adaptors was made. TCRdb re-derived calls from the reads in MiXCR, one entry per CDR3 protein. This sample carries 20,000 to 30,000 distinct CDR3 sequences, less than 25% of them seen once, and the ten largest clones take around 49%. Sampling of bone marrow took place during active disease in every patient. The sample comprised a population of CD138-negative cells sorted from bone marrow. This receptor was obtained from a donor at least 40 years old with multiple myeloma.

CDR3 protein: CASRPTGTDEAFF. DNA for the CDR3: TGTGCCAGCAGGCCGACCGGGACTGACGAAGCTTTCTTT. The gene calls are TRBV2 and TRBJ1-1; TRBD1 might be the D (5 bases). Germline V CDR1 and CDR2: SNHLY, FYNNEI. This CDR3 spans 13 amino acids. V lost 6 bases and J lost 8, with 16 bases in between.